Listed here are 32 T cell receptor beta chains from one sample, sequenced in a study of cytomegalovirus exposure and HLA in healthy donors. Data came from immunoSEQ multiplex PCR; TCRdb stores just in-frame clones and leaves some out. The sample carries about 140,000 clones, 84% recorded once. The sequenced sample was PBMCs. All receptors derive from a woman in her twenties or thirties in good health and CMV-seronegative.

The CDR3 region has the DNA TGTGCCAGCACCCGAGGGGCGGGGGGACAAGAGACCCAGTACTTC. This codes for CASTRGAGGQETQYF. The rearrangement joins TRBV5-4 to TRBJ2-5; 8 nucleotides line up with TRBD2. This CDR3 is 15 amino acids long. Germline V CDR1 and CDR2: SGHNT, YYREEE (reference sequence). V shed 6 bases, J shed 2 bases, and the junction held 9 bases outside the gene matches.

This clone was detected a few times. This sequence joins TRBV5-4 and TRBJ1-1; TRBD1 agrees at 7 bases. Germline V lookup: CDR1 SGHNT, CDR2 YYREEE (reference sequence). J lost 1 base, V lost 4 bases, and 1 base had no gene match. CDR3 length: 13 amino acids. The CDR3 protein is CASSRTGNTEAFF. As DNA, the CDR3 is TGTGCCAGCAGCCGGACAGGGAACACTGAAGCTTTCTTT.

The chain links TRBV5-1 to TRBJ1-3; D gene unclear. Germline V CDR1 and CDR2: SGHRS, YFSETQ. The V and J ends lost 8 bases and 0 bases respectively, with 12 bases between them. This CDR3 is 14 amino acids long. Written as DNA, the CDR3 is TGCGCCAGTACAGAGTTCCCCTCTGGAAACACCATATATTTT. Translation: CASTEFPSGNTIYF.

This clone was counted once. V usage is TRBV4-3 and J usage is TRBJ2-7, with 8 bases fitting TRBD1. This CDR3 has 13 residues. Germline V gene sequence: CDR1 LGHNA, CDR2 YSLEER. V lost 4 bases and J lost 4; bases outside the gene matches: 3. The CDR3 DNA sequence: TGCGCCAGCAGCCCACGACAGGGGTACGAGCAGTACTTC. This encodes CASSPRQGYEQYF.

The rearrangement uses TRBV6-1 and TRBJ2-1; 9 bases line up with TRBD2. V trimming: 2 bases; J trimming: 2 bases; junction bases outside the gene matches: 4. CDR1 and CDR2 from the germline V gene are MNHNS and SASEGT. The CDR3 extends over 16 amino acids. CDR3 region: CASSEQLAGTYNEQFF. DNA of the CDR3: TGTGCCAGCAGTGAACAGCTAGCGGGGACCTACAATGAGCAGTTCTTC.

The genes are TRBV9 and TRBJ1-4; 7 bases match TRBD1. The V gene's germline CDR1 is SGDLS and CDR2 YYNGEE. This CDR3 has 17 amino acids. Trimming cost V 0 bases and J 0 bases; bases outside gene matches: 5. The CDR3 sequence is CASSVGGTAPTNEKLFF. CDR3 sequence (DNA): TGTGCCAGCAGCGTAGGAGGGACAGCCCCAACTAATGAAAAACTGTTTTTT. Based on the CDR3 plus reference TRBV9 and TRBJ1-4, the full variable domain is DSGVTQTPKHLITATGQRVTLRCSPRSGDLSVYWYQQSLDQGLQFLIQYYNGEERAKGNILERFSAQQFPDLHSELNLSSLELGDSALYFCASSVGGTAPTNEKLFFGSGTQLSVL.

This chain uses TRBV2 with TRBJ2-1; 7 bases are a match to TRBD1. Germline-derived CDR1 and CDR2 are SNHLY and FYNNEI. J was trimmed by 7 bases and V by 0 bases; bases with no gene match: 6. CDR3 length: 15 residues. The CDR3 loop reads CASSEAEGAPNEQFF. CDR3 coding DNA: TGTGCCAGCAGTGAAGCTGAGGGGGCGCCGAATGAGCAGTTCTTC.

The chain employs TRBV19 and TRBJ2-5; TRBD2 might be the D (6 bases). The CDR3 consists of 13 residues. V shed 5 bases and J shed 4 bases, with 11 bases lying between them. Germline V gene data show CDR1 as LNHDA and CDR2 as SQIVND (reference sequence). In nucleotides, the CDR3 is TGTGCCAGTAGTGGTAGCGGTAGAGAGACCCAGTACTTC. Its translation is CASSGSGRETQYF.

The V gene is TRBV4-1, the J gene TRBJ1-2, with 7 positions matching TRBD1. V shed 4 bases and J 0 bases; nucleotides not matched to a gene: 8. From germline, CDR1 is MGHRA and CDR2 YSYEKL. This CDR3 is built from 16 residues. CDR3 in amino acids: CASSPQTGSANYGYTF. The CDR3, as DNA: TGCGCCAGCAGCCCTCAGACAGGGTCCGCTAACTATGGCTACACCTTC.

The chain joins TRBV14 to TRBJ1-1; D gene uncertain. This CDR3 is built from 13 residues. V lost 5 bases to trimming and J lost 1 base, with 8 bases between them. Germline CDR1 is SGHDN and CDR2 is FVKESK. The CDR3 protein is CASSTGRNTEAFF. The CDR3 nucleotides are TGTGCCAGCAGCACCGGGAGGAACACTGAAGCTTTCTTT.

The rearrangement uses TRBV7-2 and TRBJ1-3; no clear D. Germline V gene sequence: CDR1 SGHTA, CDR2 FQGNSA. This CDR3 contains 19 residues. V was pared by 1 base and J by 4 bases, with 23 bases between. This chain's CDR3 is CASSLEDRPSFRGGNTIYF. The CDR3 DNA sequence: TGTGCCAGCAGCTTAGAGGATAGGCCAAGCTTTCGGGGAGGAAACACCATATATTTT.

V usage is TRBV27 and J usage is TRBJ1-5; a possible D gene is TRBD1 (6 bases). Germline CDR1 MNHEY, CDR2 SMNVEV (reference sequence). The CDR3 contains 15 residues. With 5 bases removed from V and 2 bases from J, the gap between germline ends came to 13 bases. The CDR3 spells CASSLTGYGNQPQHF. Written as DNA, the CDR3 is TGTGCCAGCAGTCTAACAGGGTATGGCAATCAGCCCCAGCATTTT.

This chain links TRBV27 with TRBJ2-7, with TRBD1 identical over 7 bases. Germline assignment: CDR1 MNHEY and CDR2 SMNVEV (reference sequence). The CDR3 contains 15 residues. V gave up 3 bases and J gave up 3 bases; unmatched junction bases: 8. CDR3 in amino acids: CASSFGDRPFYEQYF. In nucleotides, the CDR3 is TGTGCCAGCAGTTTCGGGGACAGACCCTTCTACGAGCAGTACTTC.

The rearrangement uses TRBV6-1 and TRBJ1-2; tentatively, D is TRBD1 (5 bases). Germline CDR1 MNHNS, CDR2 SASEGT. This CDR3 region has 15 residues. With 3 bases removed from V and 6 bases from J, the gap between germline ends came to 17 bases. This chain's CDR3 is CASSEFGQGLDGYTF. DNA of the CDR3: TGTGCCAGCAGTGAGTTCGGGCAGGGCTTGGATGGCTACACCTTC.

The chain joins TRBV7-2 to TRBJ2-7, with TRBD1 matching 7 bases. The CDR3 totals 15 residues. V lost 6 bases and J lost 0; bases outside the gene matches: 8. CDR1 is SGHTA and CDR2 is FQGNSA in the germline V gene. CDR3 DNA: TGTGCCAGCAGTAAAGGGGGCACGAGCTCCTACGAGCAGTACTTC. Its protein product is CASSKGGTSSYEQYF. Full variable domain (remainder filled in from reference TRBV7-2 and TRBJ2-7): GAGVSQSPSNKVTEKGKDVELRCDPISGHTALYWYRQSLGQGLEFLIYFQGNSAPDKSGLPSDRFSAERTGGSVSTLTIQRTQQEDSAVYLCASSKGGTSSYEQYFGPGTRLTVT.

This rearrangement joins TRBV6-7 to TRBJ1-2; D call uncertain. TRBV6-7 is placed among ORFs of uncertain function. Trimming removed 0 bases from V and 6 bases from J, with 14 bases in between. This CDR3 spans 15 amino acids. The CDR3 DNA reads TGTGCCAGCAGTTACTCGATACCAGGATCCAATGGCTACACCTTC. Translated: CASSYSIPGSNGYTF.

This chain uses TRBV11-2 with TRBJ1-2, with 9 bases aligning to TRBD1. This CDR3 has 16 residues. The V segment lost 5 bases and the J segment 4 bases; nucleotides outside the gene matches: 11. The V gene's germline CDR1 is SGHAT and CDR2 FQNNGV. The CDR3 region is CASSPLRDRDPYGYTF. DNA for the CDR3: TGTGCCAGCAGCCCCCTTAGGGACAGGGACCCCTATGGCTACACCTTC.

The chain is built from TRBV13 and TRBJ1-2, with a weak D call TRBD1 (6 bases). This CDR3 comprises 14 residues. V was trimmed by 4 bases and J by 4 bases, leaving 13 bases between them. Germline V gene data show CDR1 as PRHDT and CDR2 as FYEKMQ (reference sequence). This chain's CDR3 is CASSSRGGAYGYTF. The CDR3 nucleotides are TGTGCCAGCAGCTCCCGCGGGGGGGCCTATGGCTACACCTTC.

This clone was seen a handful of times. V and J are TRBV11-3 and TRBJ2-2; the match to TRBD1 covers 10 bases. The CDR3 covers 17 residues. The V gene's germline CDR1 is SGHNT and CDR2 YENEEA. The V and J ends lost 1 base and 6 bases, in that order; junction bases with no gene match: 8. The CDR3 sequence: CASSLAAGTGAPGELFF. The CDR3 region has the DNA TGTGCCAGCAGCTTAGCCGCTGGGACAGGGGCCCCCGGGGAGCTGTTTTTT.

The rearrangement uses TRBV15 and TRBJ1-6; 7 positions match TRBD1. Unmatched junction bases numbered 9, after V lost 0 bases and J lost 10 bases. The CDR3 runs to 16 residues. Germline CDR1 LNHNV, CDR2 YYDKDF (reference sequence). The CDR3 spells CATSRDKLGGGSPLHF. The CDR3 DNA sequence: TGTGCCACCAGCAGAGATAAGTTAGGGGGCGGGTCACCCCTCCACTTT. Combining the CDR3 with reference TRBV15 and TRBJ1-6 gives the whole variable domain DAMVIQNPRYQVTQFGKPVTLSCSQTLNHNVMYWYQQKSSQAPKLLFHYYDKDFNNEADTPDNFQSRRPNTSFCFLDIRSPGLGDTAMYLCATSRDKLGGGSPLHFGNGTRLTVT.

The chain recombines TRBV10-3 with TRBJ1-2; D call uncertain. Trimming stripped 2 bases from V and 6 bases from J, with 13 bases between. The CDR3 extends over 14 amino acids. Per germline, CDR1 ENHRY and CDR2 SYGVKD. Written as DNA, the CDR3 is TGTGCCATCAGTGAGATTCGGGGTGGGAATGGCTACACCTTC. Amino acid sequence: CAISEIRGGNGYTF.

This clone was observed once. The chain has TRBV13 and TRBJ2-5; the D is unclear. Germline assignment: CDR1 PRHDT and CDR2 FYEKMQ (reference sequence). V was cut by 5 bases and J by 2 bases, with 6 bases left in between. The CDR3 covers 12 residues. This chain's CDR3 is CASSQTQETQYF. CDR3 nucleotide sequence: TGTGCCAGCAGCCAAACACAAGAGACCCAGTACTTC.

This clone has more than one count but fewer than ten. The chain links TRBV7-3 to TRBJ1-6; tentatively, D is TRBD1 (6 bases). V lost 5 bases, J lost 8 bases, and 16 bases lay in between. The CDR3 contains 15 residues. Germline CDR1 and CDR2: SGHTA and FQGTGA. The CDR3 DNA follows: TGTGCCAGCAGCCTAGGGCGGGGGCCCTATTCACCCCTCCACTTT. Translated, it gives CASSLGRGPYSPLHF.

V gene TRBV7-2 combines with J gene TRBJ2-1; TRBD1 matches 9 bases. The CDR3 has 16 amino acids. CDR1 is SGHTA and CDR2 is FQGNSA in the germline V gene. The J segment lost 7 bases and the V segment lost 1 base, leaving 8 bases of the junction unmatched. The CDR3 sequence is CASSLGRDRVLNEQFF. CDR3 DNA: TGTGCCAGCAGCTTAGGCCGGGACAGGGTTTTAAATGAGCAGTTCTTC.

The chain combines TRBV5-6 with TRBJ1-4; D may be TRBD1 (5 bases). This CDR3 spans 14 amino acids. V dropped 2 bases and J dropped 7 bases, with 12 bases sitting between them. Germline CDR1 is SGHDT and CDR2 is YYEEEE. CDR3: CASSLRGGSEKLFF. CDR3 bases: TGTGCCAGCAGCTTAAGGGGAGGCAGTGAAAAACTGTTTTTT.

Only a few counts were recorded for this clone. V is TRBV29-1 and J is TRBJ1-1, with D maybe TRBD1 (5 bases). Germline lookup yields CDR1 SQVTM and CDR2 ANQGSEA. This CDR3 has 10 residues. Trimming took off 5 bases at V and 6 bases at J, with 7 bases between the two ends. The CDR3: CSVRGAEAFF. The CDR3, as DNA: TGCAGCGTTAGGGGTGCTGAAGCTTTCTTT.

The chain has TRBV29-1 and TRBJ2-2; TRBD2 matches 8 bases. CDR1 is SQVTM and CDR2 is ANQGSEA in the germline V gene. Unmatched junction bases numbered 6, after V lost 5 bases and J lost 7 bases. This CDR3 spans 13 amino acids. Here the CDR3 DNA reads TGCAGCGTTCGAGAGCGGGGGAACGGGGAGCTGTTTTTT. Translated, it gives CSVRERGNGELFF.

The rearrangement links TRBV18 to TRBJ2-3; maybe TRBD2 (7 bases). The germline V gene encodes CDR1 KGHSH and CDR2 LQKENI. V was trimmed by 2 bases and J by 6 bases, leaving 12 bases between them. The CDR3 runs 14 residues. CDR3 residues: CASSPTRGADTQYF. DNA for the CDR3: TGTGCCAGCTCACCAACCCGGGGGGCCGATACGCAGTATTTT.

This chain uses TRBV7-2 with TRBJ1-6, with TRBD1 as a possible D gene (5 bases). V was pared by 7 bases and J by 9 bases, with 16 bases between. Germline-derived CDR1 and CDR2 are SGHTA and FQGNSA. This CDR3 contains 14 residues. The CDR3 region is CASTLGHGGSPLHF. DNA of the CDR3: TGTGCCAGCACCCTTGGACACGGGGGTTCACCCCTCCACTTT.

The chain recombines TRBV5-5 with TRBJ2-7, with 9 bases lining up with TRBD1. This CDR3 region has 14 residues. The V and J ends lost 4 bases and 4 bases, in that order; junction bases with no gene match: 6. CDR1 is SGHKS, CDR2 YYEKEE, per germline (reference sequence). CDR3 in DNA: TGTGCCAGCAGCCTGGGACAGGGTGGATACGAGCAGTACTTC. The encoded protein is CASSLGQGGYEQYF.

V gene TRBV15 combines with J gene TRBJ1-2; 8 bases are shared with TRBD1. This CDR3 contains 13 residues. V was clipped by 3 bases and J by 5 bases; unmatched bases: 2. Germline V CDR1 and CDR2: LNHNV, YYDKDF (reference sequence). The CDR3 here is CATSRDRVYGYTF. CDR3 DNA sequence: TGTGCCACCAGCAGGGACAGGGTGTATGGCTACACCTTC.

This clone was recorded many times. This chain joins TRBV5-6 and TRBJ1-2; TRBD1 is a possible D gene (6 bases). The CDR3 covers 15 residues. Trimming took 1 base from V and 1 from J, leaving 11 bases between them. From germline, CDR1 is SGHDT and CDR2 YYEEEE. The CDR3 reads CASSLIGQHNYGYTF. The CDR3 DNA follows: TGTGCCAGCAGCTTGATAGGACAGCATAACTATGGCTACACCTTC.